This entry features one TCR beta chain sequence. The CDR3 totals 11 residues. Germline V gene sequence: CDR1 DFQATT, CDR2 SNEGSKA (reference sequence). The germline V and J ends were trimmed by 2 bases and 10 bases, with 10 bases remaining between them. The sample comes from a study of radiotherapy plus CTLA-4 blockade in lung cancer. Generated by immunoSEQ multiplex PCR, the TCRdb table keeps only in-frame clones and is missing some. The sample has more than 95,000 clones, 78% seen once; the top ten hold over 4%. This specimen consisted of peripheral blood, obtained from a patient treated with radiotherapy plus ipilimumab. This sequence joins TRBV20-1 and TRBJ2-3; no reliable D call. This clonotype originated in a human donor with non-small cell lung cancer who had a partial response to radiotherapy plus ipilimumab. CDR3 nucleotides: TGCAGTGCTAGAAATAACCAGGCGCAGTATTTT. Its translation is CSARNNQAQYF.